Each of the 18 T cell receptor beta chains below was sequenced from the same sample in a study of OX40 agonist ivuxolimab in advanced cancers. Some clones are missing from TCRdb's copy, which holds only in-frame ones; the method was immunoSEQ multiplex PCR. The sample lists 60,000 to 85,000 clones, 80% to 90% seen once, with 3% to 4% in the top ten. Source: CD4+ or CD8+ T cells sorted from blood, taken in a trial of the OX40 agonist ivuxolimab. Source of these receptors: an adult with an advanced solid tumor such as melanoma, head and neck, liver or kidney cancer.

The chain is built from TRBV5-1 and TRBJ1-1, with D unresolved. Looked up from germline, CDR1 is SGHRS and CDR2 is YFSETQ. This CDR3 is 14 amino acids long. V lost 6 bases and J lost 3, with 15 bases in between. The CDR3, as DNA: TGCGCCAGCACCCTAGGGATATCGTACACTGAAGCTTTCTTT. It translates to CASTLGISYTEAFF.

This clone has just one count. V is TRBV6-1 and J is TRBJ1-2; a weak D match, TRBD1 (6 bases). The CDR3 is 14 amino acids. With 1 base removed from V and 4 bases from J, the gap between germline ends came to 10 bases. CDR1 is MNHNS, CDR2 SASEGT, per germline. CDR3 protein: CASSEGGTLYGYTF. CDR3 bases: TGTGCCAGCAGTGAAGGGGGGACACTCTATGGCTACACCTTC.

V is TRBV28 and J is TRBJ1-6; 10 nucleotides line up with TRBD1. Germline assignment: CDR1 MDHEN and CDR2 SYDVKM. This CDR3 is built from 16 residues. Unmatched junction bases numbered 11, after V lost 8 bases and J lost 7 bases. The CDR3 DNA sequence: TGTGCCAGCTCCACCCCAGGACAGGGGGAAAATTCACCCCTCCACTTT. Protein product: CASSTPGQGENSPLHF.

The chain combines TRBV6-1 with TRBJ2-7; D not resolved. Germline V lookup: CDR1 MNHNS, CDR2 SASEGT. V lost 7 bases and J lost 1, with 14 bases in between. CDR3 length equals 14 residues. The CDR3: CASMDRSISYEQYF. CDR3 nucleotides: TGTGCCAGCATGGATCGAAGTATATCCTACGAGCAGTACTTC.

This CDR3 reads CASRGGGVTEAFF. The CDR3 nucleotides are TGCGCCAGCAGGGGAGGGGGAGTGACTGAAGCTTTCTTT. J is TRBJ1-1 and V is TRBV5-1; D possibly corresponds to TRBD1 (6 bases). CDR1 SGHRS and CDR2 YFSETQ come from the germline V gene. This CDR3 spans 13 amino acids. Between the trimmed V and J ends, which lost 5 bases and 5 bases, there was a span of 13 bases.

DNA of the CDR3: TGTGCCAGCAGCAGGACAGGGGGGTACACTGAAGCTTTCTTT. This sequence encodes CASSRTGGYTEAFF. V usage is TRBV7-6 and J usage is TRBJ1-1, with TRBD1 identical over 10 bases. This CDR3 has 14 amino acids. V was pared by 5 bases and J by 3 bases, with 3 bases of the junction left unmatched. From germline, CDR1 is SGHVS and CDR2 FNYEAQ.

The chain is built from TRBV11-3 and TRBJ2-2; the match to TRBD2 covers 11 bases. Germline loops: CDR1 SGHNT, CDR2 YENEEA. V lost 1 base and J lost 1; bases outside the gene matches: 5. The CDR3 runs to 18 residues. The CDR3 here is CASSLGLAGGLNTGELFF. The CDR3 region has the DNA TGTGCCAGCAGCTTAGGGCTAGCGGGAGGACTGAACACCGGGGAGCTGTTTTTT.

This clone has a handful of counts. The J gene is TRBJ2-7, the V gene TRBV27, with a tentative D call TRBD1 (6 bases). This CDR3 has 15 residues. Germline CDR1 reads MNHEY; CDR2 reads SMNVEV (reference sequence). V shed 5 bases and J shed 3 bases, with 17 bases lying between them. DNA for the CDR3: TGTGCCAGCAGTCTGAGGACAGATAACCTCTACGAGCAGTACTTC. Amino acid sequence: CASSLRTDNLYEQYF.

The chain's CDR3 is CASSLEHNEQFF. The CDR3 DNA sequence: TGTGCCAGCAGTTTAGAACACAATGAGCAGTTCTTC. The V and J genes are TRBV27 and TRBJ2-1; D is undetermined. The ends were cut back, 2 bases at V and 5 bases at J, with 4 bases in the middle. CDR1 is MNHEY, CDR2 SMNVEV, per germline (reference sequence). CDR3 length equals 12 residues.

The chain combines TRBV28 with TRBJ2-4, with no clear D. Germline V lookup: CDR1 MDHEN, CDR2 SYDVKM. Trimming took off 5 bases at V and 13 bases at J, with 12 bases between the two ends. CDR3 length equals 11 residues. The CDR3 sequence: CASSLGRGQYF. The CDR3 DNA sequence: TGTGCCAGCAGTCTAGGGCGCGGACAGTACTTC.

The chain uses TRBV5-7 and TRBJ2-3, with D possibly being TRBD2 (5 bases). TRBV5-7 is reported as an ORF; its role is uncertain. The CDR3 consists of 14 residues. The V and J ends lost 4 bases and 4 bases respectively, with 13 bases between them. The CDR3 coding sequence is TGTGCCAGCAGCCAGTACGGGATGGCAGATACGCAGTATTTT. This translates into CASSQYGMADTQYF.

The rearrangement joins TRBV19 to TRBJ1-2; D gene unclear. V was shortened by 3 bases and J by 7 bases, with 15 bases between the two germline ends. From germline, CDR1 is LNHDA and CDR2 SQIVND (reference sequence). The CDR3 contains 14 residues. The CDR3 nucleotides read TGTGCCAGTAGTATCGCTGGGTTTGGAAGTGGCTACACCTTC. As protein: CASSIAGFGSGYTF.

With respect to this clone: The junction departs from germline at one end; a sequencing error may be responsible. The J gene is TRBJ2-2, the V gene TRBV7-9, with TRBD2 matching 11 bases. Germline V gene data show CDR1 as SEHNR and CDR2 as FQNEAQ (reference sequence). This CDR3 spans 16 amino acids. This chain's CDR3 is CASSLAGGYSAGELFF. The CDR3 DNA sequence: TGTGCCAGCAGCCTAGCGGGAGGATATTCGGCCGGGGAGCTGTTTTTT.

V and J are TRBV27 and TRBJ2-7; D is tentatively TRBD1 or TRBD2 (6 bases each). The CDR3 spans 15 residues. The V and J ends lost 5 bases and 0 bases respectively, with 14 bases between them. The germline CDR1 and CDR2 sequences are MNHEY and SMNVEV (reference sequence). The CDR3 sequence: CASSKGGTYSYEQYF. The CDR3 nucleotides read TGTGCCAGCAGTAAAGGGGGGACATACTCCTACGAGCAGTACTTC.

The table lists this clone with a count of one. The sample holds other DNA sequences that translate to the same CDR3. This chain links TRBV4-1 with TRBJ1-4, with TRBD1 matching 7 bases. This CDR3 is built from 16 residues. Germline V gene sequence: CDR1 MGHRA, CDR2 YSYEKL. After removal of 4 bases from V and 0 bases from J, the junction contained 5 bases not matched to a gene. In nucleotides, the CDR3 is TGCGCCAGCAGCCTCGGGACAGACCCAACTAATGAAAAACTGTTTTTT. Its protein product is CASSLGTDPTNEKLFF.

The chain uses TRBV18 and TRBJ1-2, with TRBD1 identical over 8 bases. The germline V gene has CDR1 KGHSH and CDR2 LQKENI. CDR3 length: 12 residues. With 3 bases clipped from V and 8 bases from J, the junction kept 2 bases outside the gene matches. Here the CDR3 DNA reads TGTGCCAGCTCACCGACAGGGGACGGCTACACCTTC. Encoded protein: CASSPTGDGYTF. Variable domain in full (rest from reference TRBV18 and TRBJ1-2): NAGVMQNPRHLVRRRGQEARLRCSPMKGHSHVYWYRQLPEEGLKFMVYLQKENIIDESGMPKERFSAEFPKEGPSILRIQQVVRGDSAAYFCASSPTGDGYTFGSGTRLTVV.

This rearrangement joins TRBV11-3 to TRBJ1-1; 10 positions match TRBD1. This CDR3 contains 15 residues. The junction had 7 bases not matched to a gene; V was cut back by 1 base and J by 8 bases. Germline V gene lookup returns CDR1 SGHNT and CDR2 YENEEA. CDR3 residues: CASSLGSGTGAEAFF. The DNA of the CDR3 is TGTGCCAGCAGCTTAGGTTCCGGGACAGGGGCCGAAGCTTTCTTT.

This chain's CDR3 is CASSLDRDYGYTF. DNA for the CDR3: TGTGCCAGCAGTTTGGACAGGGACTATGGCTACACCTTC. The genes are TRBV27 and TRBJ1-2, with 8 nucleotides matching TRBD1. Trimming took 3 bases from V and 3 from J; bases not matched to a gene: 0. From germline, CDR1 is MNHEY and CDR2 SMNVEV (reference sequence). The CDR3 covers 13 residues.